This entry lists 27 T cell receptor beta chains sequenced from one sample in a study of cytomegalovirus exposure and HLA in healthy donors. Clones were read by immunoSEQ multiplex PCR, and TCRdb kept only the in-frame ones, dropping some. The table records about 190,000 clones, roughly 84% of them present only once. Sequenced input: PBMCs. The receptors derive from a young man in good health and CMV-seropositive.

V usage is TRBV30 and J usage is TRBJ1-4; D ambiguous. The CDR3 has 15 residues. The germline CDR1 and CDR2 sequences are GTSNPN and SVGIG (reference sequence). The germline V and J ends were trimmed by 0 bases and 4 bases, with 12 bases remaining between them. The CDR3 loop reads CAWSVPTASNEKLFF. In DNA, the CDR3 is TGTGCCTGGAGTGTACCGACCGCTAGTAATGAAAAACTGTTTTTT.

This clone was found a few times. The chain links TRBV9 to TRBJ2-7; the match to TRBD2 covers 10 bases. V was clipped by 0 bases and J by 5 bases; unmatched bases: 2. CDR1 is SGDLS, CDR2 YYNGEE, per germline. The CDR3 contains 14 residues. The CDR3 DNA is TGTGCCAGCAGCGTAGCTAGCGGGAGAGACGAGCAGTACTTC. As protein: CASSVASGRDEQYF.

This chain connects TRBV11-2 to TRBJ2-5, with TRBD2 matching over 7 bases. Germline values: CDR1 SGHAT, CDR2 FQNNGV. The CDR3 loop spans 15 amino acids. The V segment lost 2 bases and the J segment 1 base; nucleotides outside the gene matches: 4. The CDR3 bases are TGTGCCAGCAGCTTATGGACTAGATCCCAAGAGACCCAGTACTTC. Translation gives CASSLWTRSQETQYF.

The V gene is TRBV14, the J gene TRBJ2-1; the match to TRBD2 covers 7 bases. The germline V gene has CDR1 SGHDN and CDR2 FVKESK. With 5 bases clipped from V and 8 bases from J, the junction kept 21 bases outside the gene matches. The CDR3 is 18 amino acids. This CDR3 reads CASSSRLLWEGSRDEQFF. CDR3 coding DNA: TGTGCCAGCAGCTCCCGTCTATTGTGGGAGGGGAGTCGGGATGAGCAGTTCTTC.

V gene TRBV30 combines with J gene TRBJ2-7; 8 bases line up with TRBD1. The CDR3 has 13 residues. Germline trimming cut 4 bases from V and 4 bases from J; bases unmatched to any gene: 6. Germline assignment: CDR1 GTSNPN and CDR2 SVGIG (reference sequence). The CDR3 region is CAWTRGLNYEQYF. CDR3 bases: TGTGCCTGGACCAGGGGGCTGAATTACGAGCAGTACTTC.

The chain uses TRBV18 and TRBJ1-1, with D possibly being TRBD1 (5 bases). Per germline, CDR1 KGHSH and CDR2 LQKENI. The CDR3 extends over 14 amino acids. V lost 0 bases to trimming and J lost 0 bases, with 5 bases between them. CDR3 amino acids: CASSPPTVNTEAFF. In DNA, the CDR3 is TGTGCCAGCTCACCACCGACAGTGAACACTGAAGCTTTCTTT.

This clone showed up just a few times. The V call is TRBV2, the J call TRBJ2-2; D unclear. The CDR3 runs 14 residues. CDR1 and CDR2 from the germline V gene are SNHLY and FYNNEI. The V and J ends lost 3 bases and 4 bases respectively, with 9 bases between them. CDR3: CASSEARGTGELFF. The CDR3 bases are TGTGCCAGCAGTGAGGCTAGAGGCACCGGGGAGCTGTTTTTT.

V and J are TRBV6-1 and TRBJ2-7; the match to TRBD2 covers 9 bases. J was trimmed by 5 bases and V by 2 bases; bases with no gene match: 7. CDR1 is MNHNS and CDR2 is SASEGT in the germline V gene. The CDR3 has 15 amino acids. The DNA of the CDR3 is TGTGCCAGCAGTGAACAGGCGGGAGGGCCCCACGAGCAGTACTTC. It yields the protein CASSEQAGGPHEQYF.

V usage is TRBV30 and J usage is TRBJ2-5; D ambiguous. The CDR3 has 12 residues. In germline, CDR1 is GTSNPN, CDR2 SVGIG (reference sequence). The V end lost 4 bases, the J end lost 2 bases, and 8 bases lay between the germline ends. This CDR3 reads CAWTRIQETQYF. In DNA form, the CDR3 reads TGTGCCTGGACCAGAATACAAGAGACCCAGTACTTC.

The chain combines TRBV7-9 with TRBJ2-7; 7 bases line up with TRBD1. Germline CDR1 SEHNR, CDR2 FQNEAQ (reference sequence). The CDR3 extends over 15 amino acids. V gave up 5 bases and J gave up 2 bases; unmatched junction bases: 9. CDR3 coding DNA: TGTGCCAGCAGCCCGCCCCGGGACAGCCCCTACGAGCAGTACTTC. Residues: CASSPPRDSPYEQYF.

This chain links TRBV5-1 with TRBJ2-1, with a tentative D call TRBD2 (5 bases). The germline V and J ends were trimmed by 0 bases and 9 bases, with 10 bases remaining between them. The CDR3 is made up of 13 amino acids. Per germline, CDR1 SGHRS and CDR2 YFSETQ. The CDR3 region is CASSLAASSEQFF. The CDR3 nucleotides are TGCGCCAGCAGCTTGGCGGCTAGCTCTGAGCAGTTCTTC.

This chain uses TRBV5-4 with TRBJ2-1; 9 nucleotides match TRBD2. Germline lookup yields CDR1 SGHNT and CDR2 YYREEE (reference sequence). CDR3 length: 15 residues. J was trimmed by 5 bases and V by 6 bases; bases with no gene match: 9. The CDR3 loop is CASKTPGLANNEQFF. The CDR3 DNA reads TGTGCCAGCAAAACCCCGGGACTAGCAAACAATGAGCAGTTCTTC.

V is TRBV18 and J is TRBJ2-7, with 7 bases aligning to TRBD1. Per germline, CDR1 KGHSH and CDR2 LQKENI. The CDR3 has 15 amino acids. Germline trimming cut 2 bases from V and 4 bases from J; bases unmatched to any gene: 8. The CDR3 is CASSPSRQGPYEQYF. CDR3 sequence (DNA): TGTGCCAGCTCACCAAGCAGACAGGGACCTTACGAGCAGTACTTC.

This clone appeared a few times. The rearrangement links TRBV7-8 to TRBJ2-7, with D possibly TRBD2 on 5 matching bases. Germline V gene lookup returns CDR1 SGHVS and CDR2 FQNEAQ. With 6 bases removed from V and 0 bases from J, the gap between germline ends came to 15 bases. The CDR3 is 15 amino acids. CDR3: CASSSPGSFSYEQYF. The CDR3 DNA reads TGTGCCAGCAGTTCCCCGGGGTCCTTCTCCTACGAGCAGTACTTC.

The gene calls are TRBV28 and TRBJ1-2; 7 bases map to TRBD1. This CDR3 has 14 amino acids. Germline CDR1 reads MDHEN; CDR2 reads SYDVKM. V shed 6 bases, J shed 3 bases, and the junction held 7 bases outside the gene matches. As DNA, the CDR3 is TGTGCCAGCAGCCGAGGGGGCCAGGACTATGGCTACACCTTC. This translates into CASSRGGQDYGYTF.

This chain's CDR3 is CASRGGISTDTQYF. The CDR3 DNA sequence: TGTGCCAGCAGGGGCGGGATTAGCACAGATACGCAGTATTTT. The V call is TRBV25-1, the J call TRBJ2-3; D possibly corresponds to TRBD2 (6 bases). The CDR3 totals 14 residues. Trimming took 6 bases from V and 0 from J, leaving 10 bases between them. In germline, CDR1 is MGHDK, CDR2 SYGVNS.

This chain's CDR3 is CASSTTAGVNYNEQFF. DNA for the CDR3: TGTGCCAGCAGTACCACGGCGGGAGTGAACTACAATGAGCAGTTCTTC. This chain connects TRBV27 to TRBJ2-1; 7 bases are a match to TRBD2. CDR3 length: 16 amino acids. Looked up from germline, CDR1 is MNHEY and CDR2 is SMNVEV (reference sequence). The V segment lost 5 bases and the J segment 3 bases; nucleotides outside the gene matches: 10.

J is TRBJ1-3 and V is TRBV7-2; 7 positions agree with TRBD1. From germline, CDR1 is SGHTA and CDR2 FQGNSA. The length of the CDR3 is 15 residues. V lost 5 bases, J lost 0 bases, and 4 bases stayed unmatched. The CDR3 DNA sequence: TGTGCCAGCAGCCGGGACAGCATCTCTGGAAACACCATATATTTT. Translated: CASSRDSISGNTIYF.

This sequence joins TRBV13 and TRBJ2-7, with 11 bases that match TRBD2. V shed 2 bases and J 5 bases; nucleotides not matched to a gene: 5. CDR1 is PRHDT, CDR2 FYEKMQ, per germline (reference sequence). CDR3 size: 15 residues. As DNA, the CDR3 is TGTGCCAGCAGCTTACCTAGCGGGAGGAGGAACGAGCAGTACTTC. The encoded protein is CASSLPSGRRNEQYF.

This chain connects TRBV5-8 to TRBJ2-7; 7 positions match TRBD1. Germline V gene sequence: CDR1 SGHTS, CDR2 YDEGEE. J lost 2 bases, V lost 1 base, and 3 bases had no gene match. The CDR3 length is 14 residues. The CDR3 spells CASSLSGGTYEQYF. In DNA, the CDR3 is TGTGCCAGCAGCTTGTCAGGGGGAACCTACGAGCAGTACTTC.

This CDR3 reads CASSITGGKGEQYF. The CDR3 nucleotides are TGTGCCAGCAGTATCACAGGGGGGAAGGGCGAGCAGTACTTC. V is TRBV6-5 and J is TRBJ2-7, with 8 positions matching TRBD1. After removal of 5 bases from V and 6 bases from J, the junction contained 9 bases not matched to a gene. CDR1 is MNHEY and CDR2 is SVGAGI in the germline V gene. The CDR3 has 14 residues.

The V call is TRBV5-1, the J call TRBJ2-2, with 10 bases aligning to TRBD1. Germline loops: CDR1 SGHRS, CDR2 YFSETQ. This CDR3 spans 15 amino acids. V shed 4 bases and J 6 bases; nucleotides not matched to a gene: 6. In DNA form, the CDR3 reads TGCGCCAGCAGCCCCTGGGACAGGGGATCCGGGGAGCTGTTTTTT. This translates into CASSPWDRGSGELFF.

The chain links TRBV6-5 to TRBJ1-2, with no clear D. The length of the CDR3 is 13 residues. The V gene lost 8 bases and the J gene lost 2 bases, with 12 bases spanning the gap. In germline, CDR1 is MNHEY, CDR2 SVGAGI. CDR3 protein: CASQQQANYGYTF. The CDR3 DNA sequence: TGTGCCAGCCAGCAGCAGGCCAACTATGGCTACACCTTC.

The rearrangement uses TRBV2 and TRBJ2-5; TRBD1 is a possible D gene (6 bases). Germline CDR1 reads SNHLY; CDR2 reads FYNNEI. V was pared by 3 bases and J by 5 bases, with 16 bases between. There are 15 residues in the CDR3. CDR3 loop: CASSEAGANGETQYF. The CDR3, as DNA: TGTGCCAGCAGTGAGGCAGGGGCCAATGGCGAGACCCAGTACTTC. Supplemented by reference TRBV2 and TRBJ2-5, the full variable domain reads EPEVTQTPSHQVTQMGQEVILRCVPISNHLYFYWYRQILGQKVEFLVSFYNNEISEKSEIFDDQFSVERPDGSNFTLKIRSTKLEDSAMYFCASSEAGANGETQYFGPGTRLLVL.

This sequence joins TRBV29-1 and TRBJ1-2; TRBD1 might be the D (5 bases). V lost 2 bases, J lost 4 bases, and 8 bases lay in between. In germline, CDR1 is SQVTM, CDR2 ANQGSEA. The CDR3 spans 12 residues. CDR3 nucleotide sequence: TGCAGCGTTGAAATTGGGGCCTATGGCTACACCTTC. Translation gives CSVEIGAYGYTF.

For this clone: Other DNA variants within this sample encode the same CDR3. The gene calls are TRBV20-1 and TRBJ2-3; no firm D call. This CDR3 is built from 11 residues. Looked up from germline, CDR1 is DFQATT and CDR2 is SNEGSKA (reference sequence). Trimming took off 6 bases at V and 4 bases at J, with 8 bases between the two ends. This CDR3 is CSARVADTQYF. As DNA, the CDR3 is TGCAGTGCCCGAGTGGCAGATACGCAGTATTTT.

This sequence joins TRBV19 and TRBJ2-7, with 14 bases identical to TRBD2. This CDR3 comprises 18 residues. The germline V gene has CDR1 LNHDA and CDR2 SQIVND (reference sequence). Trimming at V came to 5 bases and at J to 1 base, leaving 10 bases not matched to a gene. For the CDR3, the DNA is TGTGCCAGTAGTTTCGCGGGACTAGCGGGAGCAAAGTCCTACGAGCAGTACTTC. Translating it yields CASSFAGLAGAKSYEQYF.